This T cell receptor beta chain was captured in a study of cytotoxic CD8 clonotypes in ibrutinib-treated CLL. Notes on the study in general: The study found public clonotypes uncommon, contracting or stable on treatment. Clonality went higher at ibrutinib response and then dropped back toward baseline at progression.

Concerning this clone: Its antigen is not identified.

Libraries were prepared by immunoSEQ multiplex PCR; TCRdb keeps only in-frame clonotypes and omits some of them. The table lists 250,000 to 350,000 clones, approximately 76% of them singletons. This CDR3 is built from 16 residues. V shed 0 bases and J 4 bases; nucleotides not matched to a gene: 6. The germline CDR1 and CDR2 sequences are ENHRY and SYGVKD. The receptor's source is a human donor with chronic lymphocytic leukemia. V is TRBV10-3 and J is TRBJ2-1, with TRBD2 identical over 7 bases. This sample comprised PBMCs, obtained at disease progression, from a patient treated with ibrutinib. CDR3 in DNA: TGTGCCATCAGTGAGTCGATCCTAGCGGAATACAATGAGCAGTTCTTC. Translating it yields CAISESILAEYNEQFF.